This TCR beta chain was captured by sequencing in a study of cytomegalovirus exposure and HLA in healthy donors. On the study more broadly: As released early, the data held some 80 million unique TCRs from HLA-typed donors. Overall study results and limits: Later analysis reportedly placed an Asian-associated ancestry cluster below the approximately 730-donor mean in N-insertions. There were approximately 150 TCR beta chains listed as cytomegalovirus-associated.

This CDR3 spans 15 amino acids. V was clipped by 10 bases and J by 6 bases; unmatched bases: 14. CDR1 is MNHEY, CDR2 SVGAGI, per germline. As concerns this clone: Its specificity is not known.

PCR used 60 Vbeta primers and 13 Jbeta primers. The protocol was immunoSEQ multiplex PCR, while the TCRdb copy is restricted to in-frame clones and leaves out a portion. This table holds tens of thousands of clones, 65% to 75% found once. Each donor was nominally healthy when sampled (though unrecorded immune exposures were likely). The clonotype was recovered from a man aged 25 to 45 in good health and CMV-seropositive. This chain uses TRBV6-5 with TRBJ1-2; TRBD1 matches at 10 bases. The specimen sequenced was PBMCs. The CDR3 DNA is TGTGCCATCGATAAAGCGGGACAGGGGTTTCATGGCTACACCTTC. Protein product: CAIDKAGQGFHGYTF.